This entry features one TCR beta chain sequence. This clonotype came up a few times. The antigen this receptor binds is unknown. Base qualities are not at hand, and no much larger clone is one base apart. The CDR1 and CDR2 encoded by the germline V gene are MGHRA and YSYEKL. The V and J ends are trimmed by 3 bases and 4 bases, leaving 13 bases between them. The CDR3 runs 15 amino acids, cysteine and phenylalanine included. Only CDR3 DNA remains: 45 bases, in frame from the first base. This record belongs to a study of molecular identifiers for immune sequencing clone quantification (dated by TCRdb to 2016 to 2019). At the level of the whole study: In a replicate experiment, RNA from approximately 22,000 or 94,000 naive CD8 T cells was split into five aliquots, four of which were sequenced. This methods study benchmarked molecular-identifier clustering-based TCR repertoire sequencing (MIDCIRS) and TCR RNA copy counting, using CD8 T cells to do so.

Libraries of naive CD8 T cells were generated from roughly 21,000 to 960,000 sorted cells, with 10%, 30% or 50% of the purified RNA used. Naive CD8 T cells were FACS-sorted as CD8+CD4-CCR7+CD45RA+ on a BD FACSAria II into RLT Plus buffer. Around 11 TCR copies' worth of Jurkat RNA were spiked into roughly 17,000-1,100,000 naive CD8 T cell samples to test detection sensitivity. CD8 T cells were enriched with RosetteSep CD8+ T Cell Enrichment Cocktail and Ficoll-Paque, followed by ACK red cell lysis. Overall results and qualifications from the work: The sizes of highly expanded clones could end up underestimated when identical TCR molecules share a barcode. Modeling gave 3 to 3.5 recovered TCR RNA copies per cell versus approximately 9 by digital PCR, implying about 30% capture efficiency. In CMV-specific effector cells, over 98% of molecules were held by clones above 20 RNA copies, whereas under 1% of molecules were held by such clones in naive cells. Spiked-in Jurkat TCR RNA (10 copies' worth), which is not part of the donor repertoire, was contained in the naive libraries. Spiked-in Jurkat TCR RNA equal to a single cell's worth was reported to be detectable even within 1,200,000 naive CD8 T cells. Without barcode sub-clustering, chimeric consensus sequences inflated TCR diversity; chimeras reached as high as 47%.

Libraries were built with PCR. The instrument was an Illumina HiSeq 4000. Bulk TCR libraries were generated as previously described, with the TCR primers listed in Table S5 used. The Qiagen AllPrep DNA/RNA kit was used to purify total RNA. Before analysis, reads from multiple sequencing runs of the same library were pooled. For the original study's pipeline: Reads were retained only if the reads had an exact TCR constant sequence, and the retained reads were trimmed to 150 nt and grouped according to their 12-nt molecular barcodes. Reads inside each barcode group were sub-clustered using a 15% Levenshtein threshold, and a quality-weighted consensus sequence was constructed for each RNA molecule. Non-functional sequences were discarded, and so were lower-count sequences lying one edit away from another sequence. Based on a fit of two negative binomial distributions, barcode sub-clusters having less than 20% of the maximum read count were discarded. The public reads were reanalyzed by TCRdb: fastp trimming at Q25, MiXCR alignment, in-frame beta chains only. All rows with the same CDR3 protein become a single entry with the most common DNA and genes. The V and J calls were determined by TCRdb, not by the authors. Counted in this sample were just under 650,000 distinct CDR3 sequences; about 20% of them appeared once. Of the sample, 0.75% to 0.95% falls within the top ten clones.

Recombination linked TRBV4-1 to TRBJ1-5; TRBD1 might be the D gene, on 6 matching bases. The source of this sequence is a human donor in good health. Some libraries in this study had Jurkat cell RNA spiked in. Sequenced: naive CD8+ T cells from blood, with Jurkat cell RNA spiked in. The intended sense of this specimen's cell subset or site label: FACS-sorted CD8+CD4-CCR7+CD45RA+ naive T cells. The CDR3 in this case is CASSHVRGKNQPQHF. The nucleotide sequence reads as follows: TGCGCCAGCAGCCACGTCAGGGGTAAAAATCAGCCCCAGCATTTT.